Below are 23 T cell receptor beta chains sequenced from a single sample in a study of HIV-infected patients and healthy controls. Via MiXCR, TCRdb re-called the 5' RACE reads, giving one row per CDR3 protein. Seen here are fewer than 20,000 distinct CDR3 sequences, roughly 18% observed once, and the top ten hold 33%. The sample was CD8+ T cells from blood. These receptors all come from a human donor in good health.

The genes are TRBV5-1 and TRBJ2-7; 12 bases are shared with TRBD2. V was clipped by 1 base and J by 2 bases; unmatched bases: 13. The germline V gene has CDR1 SGHRS and CDR2 YFSETQ. CDR3 length: 19 amino acids. The DNA for the CDR3 is TGCGCCAGCAGCTTGAGGAGGACTAGCGGGGTCCTTCCACCCTACGAGCAGTACTTC. This sequence encodes CASSLRRTSGVLPPYEQYF.

This chain joins TRBV6-5 and TRBJ1-1, with D perhaps TRBD1 (5 bases). Germline V gives CDR1 MNHEY, CDR2 SVGAGI. Trimming left V 8 bases short and J 11 bases short, with 18 bases between. The CDR3 sequence is 12 residues long. The CDR3 bases are TGTGCCAGCCGCTACCCGGGGGACCGGGCTTTCTTT. This translates into CASRYPGDRAFF.

This clonotype was seen a handful of times. The chain carries TRBV29-1 and TRBJ2-1, with a tentative D call TRBD2 (6 bases). V lost 3 bases and J lost 0, with 15 bases in between. Germline V lookup: CDR1 SQVTM, CDR2 ANQGSEA. The CDR3 length is 16 residues. In nucleotides, the CDR3 is TGCAGCGTTGAGGACGCGGGCGGGAACTCCTACAATGAGCAGTTCTTC. Protein sequence: CSVEDAGGNSYNEQFF.

The chain recombines TRBV12-3 or TRBV12-4 with TRBJ2-7; the D is unclear. The CDR3 has 13 amino acids. V lost 2 bases and J 4 bases, leaving 9 bases between the germline ends. The CDR3: CASSLRPDYEQYF. CDR3 in DNA: TGTGCCAGCAGTTTACGGCCCGATTACGAGCAGTACTTC.

This chain joins TRBV6-5 and TRBJ2-7, with D perhaps matching TRBD1 (6 bases). This CDR3 comprises 15 residues. Germline CDR1 is MNHEY and CDR2 is SVGAGI. Trimming cost V 2 bases and J 2 bases, with 13 bases left between them. The CDR3 sequence is CASSYGSGVTYEQYF. CDR3 DNA: TGTGCCAGCAGTTACGGGTCAGGGGTAACCTACGAGCAGTACTTC.

The J gene is TRBJ2-7, the V gene TRBV7-9; no reliable D call. The V gene's germline CDR1 is SEHNR and CDR2 FQNEAQ (reference sequence). This CDR3 has 11 residues. V lost 5 bases and J lost 3, with 5 bases in between. The CDR3 nucleotides read TGTGCCAGCAGCGGGGTCTACGAGCAGTACTTC. Amino acids: CASSGVYEQYF.

The chain has TRBV19 and TRBJ2-1; 8 bases are shared with TRBD1. This CDR3 spans 16 amino acids. Trimming at V came to 6 bases and at J to 0 bases, leaving 7 bases not matched to a gene. In germline, CDR1 is LNHDA, CDR2 SQIVND (reference sequence). CDR3 sequence (DNA): TGTGCCAGTAGCATCCGGACAGGGTCCTCCTACAATGAGCAGTTCTTC. It encodes CASSIRTGSSYNEQFF.

There are many counts of this clonotype. The rearrangement joins TRBV6-5 to TRBJ2-7, with D tentatively TRBD2 (5 bases). Trimming stripped 5 bases from V and 4 bases from J, with 15 bases between. The length of the CDR3 is 14 residues. CDR1 and CDR2 (germline): MNHEY, SVGAGI. CDR3 loop: CASSPDYSAYEQYF. CDR3 bases: TGTGCCAGCAGTCCCGACTACAGCGCGTACGAGCAGTACTTC.

This clonotype came up a few times. This sequence joins TRBV7-9 and TRBJ2-3, with D perhaps matching TRBD1 (6 bases). The CDR3 runs 15 residues. The V and J ends lost 1 base and 4 bases respectively, with 12 bases between them. The germline CDR1 and CDR2 sequences are SEHNR and FQNEAQ (reference sequence). CDR3 residues: CASSLDPGQSDTQYF. Written as DNA, the CDR3 is TGTGCCAGCAGCTTAGACCCGGGACAATCAGATACGCAGTATTTT.

The chain carries TRBV10-3 and TRBJ2-5; D is possibly TRBD2 (6 bases). CDR1 and CDR2 from the germline V gene are ENHRY and SYGVKD. Deletions cut 0 bases from V and 5 bases from J, with 13 bases between. This CDR3 has 15 residues. CDR3 residues: CAISESGGSSETQYF. DNA of the CDR3: TGTGCCATCAGTGAGTCCGGGGGAAGCTCGGAGACCCAGTACTTC.

The chain couples TRBV2 to TRBJ2-7; D remains ambiguous. CDR3 length: 14 amino acids. The V end lost 1 base, the J end lost 5 bases, and 12 bases lay between the germline ends. Germline assignment: CDR1 SNHLY and CDR2 FYNNEI. CDR3 nucleotides: TGTGCCAGCAGTGAAGGAACGGAGCTTAACGAGCAGTACTTC. Its protein is CASSEGTELNEQYF. Full variable domain (missing parts from reference TRBV2 and TRBJ2-7): EPEVTQTPSHQVTQMGQEVILRCVPISNHLYFYWYRQILGQKVEFLVSFYNNEISEKSEIFDDQFSVERPDGSNFTLKIRSTKLEDSAMYFCASSEGTELNEQYFGPGTRLTVT.

The sample holds many counts of this clonotype. The chain combines TRBV11-2 with TRBJ1-1; D is possibly TRBD1 (6 bases). V was shortened by 5 bases and J by 3 bases, with 16 bases between the two germline ends. This CDR3 region has 15 residues. The germline V gene encodes CDR1 SGHAT and CDR2 FQNNGV. CDR3 sequence: CASSRVRGADTEAFF. The CDR3 DNA sequence: TGTGCCAGCAGCAGAGTGCGGGGGGCCGACACTGAAGCTTTCTTT.

This clonotype was found a few times. This chain uses TRBV4-1 with TRBJ1-5; D remains unclear. This CDR3 comprises 14 residues. Trimming took off 6 bases at V and 1 base at J, with 10 bases between the two ends. CDR1 and CDR2 (germline): MGHRA, YSYEKL. DNA for the CDR3: TGCGCCAGCAGTCGTACGGGGAGCAATCAGCCCCAGCATTTT. As protein: CASSRTGSNQPQHF.

This clonotype was seen more than once but under ten times. The chain combines TRBV12-3 or TRBV12-4 with TRBJ1-1, with D perhaps TRBD1 (5 bases). CDR3 length equals 14 residues. Trimming left V 3 bases short and J 3 bases short, with 11 bases between. The CDR3: CASSLAREDTEAFF. DNA of the CDR3: TGTGCCAGCAGTTTGGCCAGGGAGGACACTGAAGCTTTCTTT.

This clonotype was seen a few times. This chain joins TRBV10-3 and TRBJ2-5; 9 bases are shared with TRBD1. The CDR3 consists of 13 residues. The trim removed 10 bases at V and 2 bases at J, leaving 5 bases unmatched. In germline, CDR1 is ENHRY, CDR2 SYGVKD. Written as DNA, the CDR3 is TGTGCCACCAGGACAGGGGAACAAGAGACCCAGTACTTC. Translating it yields CATRTGEQETQYF.

The rearrangement uses TRBV6-5 and TRBJ2-5; unclear D gene. V dropped 0 bases and J dropped 0 bases, with 17 bases sitting between them. Looked up from germline, CDR1 is MNHEY and CDR2 is SVGAGI. CDR3 length: 18 residues. CDR3 protein: CASSYSNPISQYQETQYF. CDR3 nucleotide sequence: TGTGCCAGCAGTTACTCGAATCCCATCAGTCAGTACCAAGAGACCCAGTACTTC.

Comments on this clonotype: At one end the junction does not follow the germline gene, possibly because of a read error. V usage is TRBV6-2 or TRBV6-3 and J usage is TRBJ2-1; 8 nucleotides align to TRBD1. CDR1 MNHEY and CDR2 SVGEGT come from the germline V gene. The CDR3 covers 13 residues. In DNA form, the CDR3 reads TGTGCCAGCAGTCTCGTCCAGGGCAGGGGGCTGTCCTTC. This sequence encodes CASSLVQGRGLSF.

The gene calls are TRBV6-5 and TRBJ2-5, with 9 bases lining up with TRBD2. The CDR3 runs 17 residues. Germline V gives CDR1 MNHEY, CDR2 SVGAGI. The V segment lost 2 bases and the J segment 0 bases; nucleotides outside the gene matches: 7. CDR3 coding DNA: TGTGCCAGCAGTTACCAATGGCGGGGGGGGTACCAAGAGACCCAGTACTTC. It is translated as CASSYQWRGGYQETQYF.

This clonotype was seen only a few times. The chain links TRBV7-3 to TRBJ2-1; D is possibly TRBD1 (7 bases). V lost 4 bases and J lost 7, with 23 bases in between. CDR1 and CDR2 (germline): SGHTA, FQGTGA. The CDR3 contains 17 residues. CDR3 residues: CASSSPPGRGVKNEQFF. The CDR3 region has the DNA TGTGCCAGCAGCTCGCCCCCCGGCAGGGGGGTGAAAAATGAGCAGTTCTTC.

The CDR3 DNA reads TGTGCCAGCAGTTTTGGGACAGGGGGCTATGAGCAGTTCTTC. Its protein is CASSFGTGGYEQFF. The chain couples TRBV12-3 or TRBV12-4 to TRBJ2-1; 12 bases align to TRBD1. CDR3 length: 14 amino acids. V lost 3 bases to trimming and J lost 8 bases; unmatched junction nucleotides: 2.

In this sample, this clonotype turned up many times. The rearrangement joins TRBV7-8 to TRBJ2-3; the D is unclear. Germline V gene data show CDR1 as SGHVS and CDR2 as FQNEAQ. The CDR3 is 11 residues long. V was pared by 7 bases and J by 2 bases, with 4 bases between. CDR3 residues: CASTHTDTQYF. Here the CDR3 DNA reads TGTGCCAGCACCCACACAGATACGCAGTATTTT.

This clonotype ranks as large. CDR3 residues: CASSQDLGQGRSYSNQPQHF. CDR3 bases: TGCGCCAGCAGCCAAGATCTGGGACAGGGGCGTTCGTATAGCAATCAGCCCCAGCATTTT. V is TRBV4-3 and J is TRBJ1-5; 10 bases align to TRBD1. This CDR3 has 20 amino acids. V trimming: 0 bases; J trimming: 0 bases; junction bases outside the gene matches: 11. The germline V gene encodes CDR1 LGHNA and CDR2 YSLEER.

This clonotype was recorded at least ten times. This chain connects TRBV13 to TRBJ1-1; maybe TRBD1 (5 bases). This CDR3 has 15 amino acids. The ends were cut back, 5 bases at V and 0 bases at J, with 13 bases in the middle. The germline CDR1 and CDR2 sequences are PRHDT and FYEKMQ (reference sequence). The DNA for the CDR3 is TGTGCCAGCAGCCCCCCCGGGGCTATGAACACTGAAGCTTTCTTT. Its translation: CASSPPGAMNTEAFF.